The clone carrying this T cell receptor (beta chain) was counted at least ten times. Its antigen is not known. The sample is drawn from a study of shared clonotypes between healthy human individuals. Broader study findings: In a few donors, roughly 5.2% of naive CD4 clonotypes appeared in common. Enrolling few donors narrowed the genetic and exposure-history diversity that was represented.

200 to 250 ng DNA, around 30,000 T cell genomes, went into each sorted-subset replicate PCR. Some clones are missing from TCRdb's copy, which holds only in-frame ones; the method was immunoSEQ multiplex PCR. The sample carries 950,000 to 1,100,000 clones, roughly 74% recorded once. Germline V gene lookup returns CDR1 SNHLY and CDR2 FYNNEI. V was pared by 8 bases and J by 3 bases, with 20 bases between. The CDR3 consists of 15 residues. The clonotype comes from a young man in good health. Some clones in this sample may be carry-over from other donors' samples. The sample consisted of memory CD4+ T cells from PBMCs. Subset indicated: CD45RA-negative fraction. This sequence joins TRBV2 and TRBJ2-7; the D gene could be TRBD1 or TRBD2 (6 bases each). DNA of the CDR3: TGTGCCAGCGGAGGGGGGCCCCCTTCCTACTACGAGCAGTACTTC. Residues: CASGGGPPSYYEQYF.